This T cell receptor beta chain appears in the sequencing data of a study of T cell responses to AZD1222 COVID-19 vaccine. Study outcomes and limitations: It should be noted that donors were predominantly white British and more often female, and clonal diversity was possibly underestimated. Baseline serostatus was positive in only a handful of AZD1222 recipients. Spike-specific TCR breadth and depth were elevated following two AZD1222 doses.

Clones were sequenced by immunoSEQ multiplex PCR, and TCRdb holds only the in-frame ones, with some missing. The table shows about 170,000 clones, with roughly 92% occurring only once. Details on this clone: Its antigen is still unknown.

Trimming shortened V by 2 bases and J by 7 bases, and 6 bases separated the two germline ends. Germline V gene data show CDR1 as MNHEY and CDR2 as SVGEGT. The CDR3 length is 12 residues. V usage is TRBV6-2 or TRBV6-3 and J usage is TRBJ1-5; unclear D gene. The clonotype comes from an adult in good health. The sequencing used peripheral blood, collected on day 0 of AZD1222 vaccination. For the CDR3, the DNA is TGTGCCAGCAGTTACGGTGTGCAGCCCCAGCATTTT. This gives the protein CASSYGVQPQHF.